The following is a TCR beta chain sequence with its context. Profiled with immunoSEQ multiplex PCR; TCRdb holds only in-frame clones, not every one. The table has more than 85,000 clones, 90% seen once; the top ten hold roughly 3%. CDR3 length: 16 residues. The germline V gene encodes CDR1 KGHSH and CDR2 LQKENI. V was clipped by 3 bases and J by 6 bases; unmatched bases: 11. The sample belongs to a study of glioma-infiltrating T cells after dendritic cell vaccination. The time point: after dendritic cell vaccination, including at tumor progression/relapse. The chain joins TRBV18 to TRBJ1-2; 9 positions match TRBD1. The TCR comes from a human donor with glioblastoma. Sequenced material: blood, taken after dendritic cell vaccination. CDR3 amino acids: CASSPYVGQGSDGYTF. In DNA form, the CDR3 reads TGTGCCAGCTCACCCTACGTGGGACAGGGATCAGATGGCTACACCTTC.